Below, 22 T cell receptor beta chains from the same sample are listed, as sequenced in a study of cytomegalovirus exposure and HLA in healthy donors. The study ran its PCR with 60 Vbeta and 13 Jbeta primers. Profiling relied on immunoSEQ multiplex PCR, and the TCRdb table lists in-frame clones only, not all of them. Of approximately 100,000 clones in the sample, 65% to 75% were seen once. What was sequenced was PBMCs. These receptor sequences come from a man in his forties or fifties in good health and CMV-seropositive.

J is TRBJ1-3 and V is TRBV7-3; possibly TRBD1 for D (6 bases). This CDR3 is 16 amino acids long. Deletions cut 5 bases from V and 1 base from J, with 15 bases between. Germline lookup yields CDR1 SGHTA and CDR2 FQGTGA. CDR3 amino acids: CASSPTGPGSGNTIYF. Written as DNA, the CDR3 is TGTGCCAGCAGCCCTACAGGGCCAGGGTCTGGAAACACCATATATTTT.

The V gene is TRBV6-1, the J gene TRBJ2-7; TRBD2 matches at 9 bases. V lost 10 bases, J lost 6 bases, and 10 bases stayed unmatched. This CDR3 comprises 13 residues. Germline V gives CDR1 MNHNS, CDR2 SASEGT. In DNA form, the CDR3 reads TGTGCCACGGGGGGCGGGAGGGCCCGCGAGCAGTACGTC. Translation: CATGGGRAREQYV.

V is TRBV6-5 and J is TRBJ2-7, with 8 positions matching TRBD2. Germline CDR1 is MNHEY and CDR2 is SVGAGI. The CDR3 runs 15 residues. After removal of 6 bases from V and 2 bases from J, the junction contained 9 bases not matched to a gene. In DNA form, the CDR3 reads TGTGCCAGCAGCCGGACTAGCATGGGCACCTACGAGCAGTACTTC. As protein: CASSRTSMGTYEQYF.

A few counts support this clone. The junction departs from the called germline gene at one end, perhaps through a read error. This chain connects TRBV7-9 to TRBJ2-5; a weak D match, TRBD1 (6 bases). Germline V CDR1 and CDR2: SEHNR, FQNEAQ (reference sequence). The CDR3 contains 12 residues. The CDR3 reads CSSQDSGKTQYF. For the CDR3, the DNA is TGTTCCAGCCAGGACAGTGGAAAGACCCAGTACTTC. The full variable domain, with the rest looked up from reference TRBV7-9 and TRBJ2-5, is DTGVSQNPRHKITKRGQNVTFRCDPISEHNRLYWYRQTLGQGPEFLTYFQNEAQLEKSRLLSDRFSAERPKGSFSTLEIQRTEQGDSAMYLCSSQDSGKTQYFGPGTRLLVL.

V and J are TRBV7-2 and TRBJ1-5, with D uncertain. The germline CDR1 and CDR2 sequences are SGHTA and FQGNSA. Deletions cut 3 bases from V and 2 bases from J, with 11 bases between. This CDR3 comprises 15 residues. CDR3 protein: CASSLYSVGNQPQHF. The CDR3 bases are TGTGCCAGCAGCTTGTACAGTGTAGGCAATCAGCCCCAGCATTTT.

V and J are TRBV27 and TRBJ1-5; 7 nucleotides agree with TRBD1. This CDR3 contains 15 residues. V shed 5 bases, J shed 7 bases, and the junction held 11 bases outside the gene matches. Germline values: CDR1 MNHEY, CDR2 SMNVEV (reference sequence). The CDR3 region has the DNA TGTGCCAGCAGTCCAACAACAGGGGTCGAACAGCCCCAGCATTTT. It codes for CASSPTTGVEQPQHF.

V usage is TRBV6-4 and J usage is TRBJ2-1, with 8 bases that match TRBD2. Trimming cost V 6 bases and J 3 bases; bases outside gene matches: 16. The CDR3 runs to 18 residues. The germline V gene encodes CDR1 MRHNA and CDR2 SNTAGT. CDR3 in amino acids: CASSEDSGSSFGYNEQFF. CDR3 nucleotides: TGTGCCAGCAGCGAAGACAGCGGGAGTTCTTTCGGCTACAATGAGCAGTTCTTC.

The V and J genes are TRBV2 and TRBJ2-1; D is unclear. V gave up 2 bases and J gave up 7 bases, with 12 bases separating them. CDR3 size: 14 residues. CDR1 and CDR2 from the germline V gene are SNHLY and FYNNEI. Here the CDR3 reads CASSEPPEHNEQFF. The DNA for the CDR3 is TGTGCCAGCAGTGAACCCCCTGAACATAATGAGCAGTTCTTC.

The chain combines TRBV5-6 with TRBJ2-7; 11 positions match TRBD2. With V trimmed by 4 bases and J by 7 bases, 7 bases remained unmatched. Germline V gene data show CDR1 as SGHDT and CDR2 as YYEEEE. There are 14 residues in the CDR3. For the CDR3, the DNA is TGTGCCAGCAGCCCAACGGGACTAGCGGTAGAGCAGTACTTC. Translated, it gives CASSPTGLAVEQYF.

This chain links TRBV6-6 with TRBJ2-1; 11 nucleotides line up with TRBD2. Looked up from germline, CDR1 is MNHNY and CDR2 is SVGAGI (reference sequence). This CDR3 has 12 residues. V gave up 6 bases and J gave up 16 bases; unmatched junction bases: 8. The CDR3 spells CASSLLAGDFFF. DNA of the CDR3: TGTGCCAGCAGCCTACTAGCGGGAGATTTTTTCTTC.

This chain joins TRBV28 and TRBJ1-2; TRBD1 matches 7 bases. V dropped 5 bases and J dropped 8; count of bases not matched to a gene: 11. Per germline, CDR1 MDHEN and CDR2 SYDVKM. CDR3 size: 14 residues. CDR3 in DNA: TGTGCCAGCAGTACTAGACAGGGAATAAGCGGCTACACCTTC. It yields the protein CASSTRQGISGYTF.

The chain couples TRBV2 to TRBJ2-1; 12 bases align to TRBD2. The CDR3 covers 17 residues. Germline loops: CDR1 SNHLY, CDR2 FYNNEI. With V trimmed by 6 bases and J by 1 base, 7 bases remained unmatched. The CDR3 is CASRGASGRGSYNEQFF. The CDR3 nucleotides read TGTGCCAGCAGGGGGGCTAGCGGGAGGGGTTCCTACAATGAGCAGTTCTTC. The variable domain in full, with the rest retrieved from reference TRBV2 and TRBJ2-1, is EPEVTQTPSHQVTQMGQEVILRCVPISNHLYFYWYRQILGQKVEFLVSFYNNEISEKSEIFDDQFSVERPDGSNFTLKIRSTKLEDSAMYFCASRGASGRGSYNEQFFGPGTRLTVL.

The chain is built from TRBV6-4 and TRBJ2-7; D is perhaps TRBD2 (6 bases). The V gene lost 4 bases and the J gene lost 1 base, with 11 bases spanning the gap. CDR3 size: 14 residues. Germline assignment: CDR1 MRHNA and CDR2 SNTAGT. The DNA of the CDR3 is TGTGCCAGCAGTGTAATAGCGGAGTCCTACGAGCAGTACTTC. Protein product: CASSVIAESYEQYF.

A few counts support this clone. The genes are TRBV14 and TRBJ1-2; 10 bases are a match to TRBD1. The CDR3 sequence is 17 residues long. CDR1 and CDR2 from the germline V gene are SGHDN and FVKESK. V dropped 5 bases and J dropped 2; count of bases not matched to a gene: 11. As DNA, the CDR3 is TGTGCCAGCAGCGATTTGACAGGGGGCATTTTAAACTATGGCTACACCTTC. Residues: CASSDLTGGILNYGYTF. Complete variable domain (other parts from reference TRBV14 and TRBJ1-2): EAGVTQFPSHSVIEKGQTVTLRCDPISGHDNLYWYRRVMGKEIKFLLHFVKESKQDESGMPNNRFLAERTGGTYSTLKVQPAELEDSGVYFCASSDLTGGILNYGYTFGSGTRLTVV.

This clone has only a few counts. The chain joins TRBV19 to TRBJ1-5; D perhaps matches TRBD1 (6 bases). The length of the CDR3 is 16 residues. Trimming stripped 3 bases from V and 4 bases from J, with 16 bases between. The germline V gene encodes CDR1 LNHDA and CDR2 SQIVND (reference sequence). DNA for the CDR3: TGTGCCAGTAGTATGAGCCCAGGGGCCTTAAATCAGCCCCAGCATTTT. This sequence encodes CASSMSPGALNQPQHF.

This chain uses TRBV5-6 with TRBJ2-5, with unresolved D. This CDR3 region has 13 residues. Trimming shortened V by 6 bases and J by 1 base, and 10 bases separated the two germline ends. CDR1 SGHDT and CDR2 YYEEEE come from the germline V gene. The CDR3 loop reads CASNFLAQETQYF. In DNA, the CDR3 is TGTGCCAGCAATTTTTTGGCCCAAGAGACCCAGTACTTC. The full variable domain, with the rest looked up from reference TRBV5-6 and TRBJ2-5, is DAGVTQSPTHLIKTRGQQVTLRCSPKSGHDTVSWYQQALGQGPQFIFQYYEEEERQRGNFPDRFSGHQFPNYSSELNVNALLLGDSALYLCASNFLAQETQYFGPGTRLLVL.

This chain connects TRBV9 to TRBJ2-1; 7 nucleotides line up with TRBD2. The CDR3 has 16 amino acids. The V gene end was trimmed by 1 base and the J gene end by 7 bases; junction bases not matched to a gene: 11. Looked up from germline, CDR1 is SGDLS and CDR2 is YYNGEE. The CDR3 loop is CASSVLGGSLANEQFF. The CDR3 DNA follows: TGTGCCAGCAGCGTACTTGGCGGGAGTTTAGCAAATGAGCAGTTCTTC.

This clone has a single count. This chain links TRBV5-1 with TRBJ2-3; D is uncertain. This CDR3 comprises 15 residues. Trimming took off 7 bases at V and 6 bases at J, with 21 bases between the two ends. Germline assignment: CDR1 SGHRS and CDR2 YFSETQ. The chain's CDR3 is CASYQRPVNMDTQYF. The CDR3 DNA is TGCGCCAGCTATCAACGCCCAGTTAATATGGATACGCAGTATTTT.

The gene calls are TRBV7-9 and TRBJ1-2; tentative D call: TRBD1 (6 bases). CDR1 and CDR2 from the germline V gene are SEHNR and FQNEAQ (reference sequence). The V end was cut by 5 bases, the J end by 2 bases, with 15 bases between. This CDR3 has 15 amino acids. Written as DNA, the CDR3 is TGTGCCAGCAGCATTCGGACAGCAACGAACTATGGCTACACCTTC. Translation gives CASSIRTATNYGYTF.

As DNA, the CDR3 is TGCGCCAGCAGCCAAGATCTACAGGGGATCTACGAGCAGTACTTC. This codes for CASSQDLQGIYEQYF. The chain joins TRBV4-3 to TRBJ2-7, with 7 bases that match TRBD1. The CDR3 is made up of 15 amino acids. The V segment lost 0 bases and the J segment 3 bases; nucleotides outside the gene matches: 5. The germline V gene has CDR1 LGHNA and CDR2 YSLEER.

The chain couples TRBV6-5 to TRBJ2-5, with TRBD1 matching over 8 bases. With V trimmed by 2 bases and J by 6 bases, 11 bases remained unmatched. This CDR3 region has 16 residues. Per germline, CDR1 MNHEY and CDR2 SVGAGI. This chain's CDR3 is CASSYQPDRDVKTQYF. Here the CDR3 DNA reads TGTGCCAGCAGTTACCAGCCGGACAGGGACGTTAAGACCCAGTACTTC.

The chain uses TRBV25-1 and TRBJ2-1, with 8 bases that match TRBD2. CDR3 length equals 17 residues. V shed 4 bases and J 9 bases; nucleotides not matched to a gene: 17. Germline CDR1 MGHDK, CDR2 SYGVNS. CDR3 in amino acids: CASSGPIPGGRRGEQFF. CDR3 nucleotide sequence: TGTGCCAGCAGTGGCCCCATCCCGGGCGGGAGGCGTGGTGAGCAGTTCTTC.